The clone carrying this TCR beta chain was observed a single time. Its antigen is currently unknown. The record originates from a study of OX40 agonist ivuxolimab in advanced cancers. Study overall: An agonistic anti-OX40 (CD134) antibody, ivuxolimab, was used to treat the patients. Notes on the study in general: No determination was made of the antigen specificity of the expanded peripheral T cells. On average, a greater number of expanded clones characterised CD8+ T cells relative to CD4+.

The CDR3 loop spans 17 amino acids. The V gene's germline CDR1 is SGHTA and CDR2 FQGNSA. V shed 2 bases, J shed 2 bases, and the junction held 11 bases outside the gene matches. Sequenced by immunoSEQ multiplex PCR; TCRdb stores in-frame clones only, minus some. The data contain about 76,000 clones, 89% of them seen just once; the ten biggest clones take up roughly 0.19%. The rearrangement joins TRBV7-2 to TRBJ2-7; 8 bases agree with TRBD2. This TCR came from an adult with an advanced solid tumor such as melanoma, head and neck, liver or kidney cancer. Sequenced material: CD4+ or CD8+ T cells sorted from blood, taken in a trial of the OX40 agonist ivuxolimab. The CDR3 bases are TGTGCCAGCAGCTTAATTTCTAGGTCCGGGGGGGCCTACGAGCAGTACTTC. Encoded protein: CASSLISRSGGAYEQYF.